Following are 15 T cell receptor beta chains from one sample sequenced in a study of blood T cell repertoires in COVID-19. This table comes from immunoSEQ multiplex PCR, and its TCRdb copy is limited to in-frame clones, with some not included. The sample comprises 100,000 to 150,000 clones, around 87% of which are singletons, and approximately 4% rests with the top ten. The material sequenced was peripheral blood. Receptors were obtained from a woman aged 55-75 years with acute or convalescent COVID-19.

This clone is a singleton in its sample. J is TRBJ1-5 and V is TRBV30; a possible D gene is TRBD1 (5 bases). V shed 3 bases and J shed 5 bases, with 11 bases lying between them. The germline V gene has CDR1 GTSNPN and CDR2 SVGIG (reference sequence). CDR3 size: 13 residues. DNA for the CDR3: TGTGCCTGGAGCCTTTTCAGGGATCAGCCCCAGCATTTT. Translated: CAWSLFRDQPQHF.

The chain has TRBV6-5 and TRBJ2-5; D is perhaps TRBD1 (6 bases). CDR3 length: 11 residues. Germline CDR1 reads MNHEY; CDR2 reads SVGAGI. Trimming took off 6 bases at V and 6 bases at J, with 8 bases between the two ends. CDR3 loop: CASRQGQTQYF. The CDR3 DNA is TGTGCCAGCAGACAGGGACAGACCCAGTACTTC.

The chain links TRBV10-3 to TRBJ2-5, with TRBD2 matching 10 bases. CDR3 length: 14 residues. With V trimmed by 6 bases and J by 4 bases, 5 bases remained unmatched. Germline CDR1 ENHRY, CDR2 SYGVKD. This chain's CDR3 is CAIRAGTSVETQYF. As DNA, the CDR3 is TGTGCCATCAGAGCCGGGACTAGCGTAGAGACCCAGTACTTC.

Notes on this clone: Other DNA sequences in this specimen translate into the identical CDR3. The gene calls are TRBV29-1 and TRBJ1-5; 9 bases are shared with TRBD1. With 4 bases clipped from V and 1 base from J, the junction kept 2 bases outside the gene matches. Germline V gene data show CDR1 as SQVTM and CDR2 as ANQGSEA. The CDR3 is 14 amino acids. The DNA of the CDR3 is TGCAGCGTTGGGGGACAGGGAAGCAATCAGCCCCAGCATTTT. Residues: CSVGGQGSNQPQHF. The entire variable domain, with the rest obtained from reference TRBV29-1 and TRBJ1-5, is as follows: SAVISQKPSRDICQRGTSLTIQCQVDSQVTMMFWYRQQPGQSLTLIATANQGSEATYESGFVIDKFPISRPNLTFSTLTVSNMSPEDSSIYLCSVGGQGSNQPQHFGDGTRLSIL.

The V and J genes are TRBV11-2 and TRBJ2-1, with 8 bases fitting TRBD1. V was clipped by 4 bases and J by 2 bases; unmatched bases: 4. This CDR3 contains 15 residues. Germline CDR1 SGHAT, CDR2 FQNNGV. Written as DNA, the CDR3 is TGTGCCAGCAGCTCTGCAGGGGGCCCCTACAATGAGCAGTTCTTC. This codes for CASSSAGGPYNEQFF.

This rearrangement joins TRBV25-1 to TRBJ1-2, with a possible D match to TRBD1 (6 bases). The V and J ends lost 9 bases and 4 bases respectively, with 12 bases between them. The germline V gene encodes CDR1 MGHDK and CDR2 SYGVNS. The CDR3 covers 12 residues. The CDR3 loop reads CASSLGGYGYTF. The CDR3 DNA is TGTGCCAGTTCGTTAGGGGGCTATGGCTACACCTTC.

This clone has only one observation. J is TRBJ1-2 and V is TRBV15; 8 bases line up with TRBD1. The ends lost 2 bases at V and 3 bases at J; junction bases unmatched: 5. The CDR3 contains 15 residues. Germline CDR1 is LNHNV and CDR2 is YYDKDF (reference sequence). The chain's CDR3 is CATSRNRGMDYGYTF. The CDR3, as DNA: TGTGCCACCAGCAGAAACAGGGGGATGGACTATGGCTACACCTTC. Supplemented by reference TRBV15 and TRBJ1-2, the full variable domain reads DAMVIQNPRYQVTQFGKPVTLSCSQTLNHNVMYWYQQKSSQAPKLLFHYYDKDFNNEADTPDNFQSRRPNTSFCFLDIRSPGLGDTAMYLCATSRNRGMDYGYTFGSGTRLTVV.

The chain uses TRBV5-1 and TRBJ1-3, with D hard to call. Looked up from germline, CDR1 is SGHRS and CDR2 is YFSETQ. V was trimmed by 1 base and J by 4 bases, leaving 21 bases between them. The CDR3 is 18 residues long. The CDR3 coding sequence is TGCGCCAGCAGCTTGAGCGGAGCCCCGGGATATTCAGGAAACACCATATATTTT. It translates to CASSLSGAPGYSGNTIYF.

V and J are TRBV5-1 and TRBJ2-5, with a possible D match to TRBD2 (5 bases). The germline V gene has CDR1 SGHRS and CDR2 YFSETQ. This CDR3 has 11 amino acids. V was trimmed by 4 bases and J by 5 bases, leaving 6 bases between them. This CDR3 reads CASSPGETQYF. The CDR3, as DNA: TGCGCCAGCAGCCCGGGGGAGACCCAGTACTTC.

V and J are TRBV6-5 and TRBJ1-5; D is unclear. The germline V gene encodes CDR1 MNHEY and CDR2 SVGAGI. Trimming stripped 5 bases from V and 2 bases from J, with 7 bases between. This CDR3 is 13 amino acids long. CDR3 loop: CASSKGGNQPQHF. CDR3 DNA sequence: TGTGCCAGCAGTAAGGGAGGCAATCAGCCCCAGCATTTT.

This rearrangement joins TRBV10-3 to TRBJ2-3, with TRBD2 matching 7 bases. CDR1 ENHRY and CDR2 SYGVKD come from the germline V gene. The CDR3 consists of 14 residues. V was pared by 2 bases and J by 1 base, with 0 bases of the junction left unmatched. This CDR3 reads CAISETSGTDTQYF. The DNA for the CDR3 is TGTGCCATCAGTGAGACTAGCGGCACAGATACGCAGTATTTT.

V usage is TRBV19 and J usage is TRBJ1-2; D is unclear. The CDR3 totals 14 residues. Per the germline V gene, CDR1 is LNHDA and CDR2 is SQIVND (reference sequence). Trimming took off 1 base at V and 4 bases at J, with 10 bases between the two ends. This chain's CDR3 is CASSIAEGGYGYTF. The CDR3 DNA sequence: TGTGCCAGTAGTATAGCGGAGGGAGGCTATGGCTACACCTTC.

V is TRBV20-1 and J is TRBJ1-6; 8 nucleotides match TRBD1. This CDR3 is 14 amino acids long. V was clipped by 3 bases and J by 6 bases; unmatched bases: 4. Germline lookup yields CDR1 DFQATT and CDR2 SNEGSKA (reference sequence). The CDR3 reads CSASTDRVNSPLHF. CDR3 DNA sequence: TGCAGTGCTAGTACGGACAGGGTTAATTCACCCCTCCACTTT.

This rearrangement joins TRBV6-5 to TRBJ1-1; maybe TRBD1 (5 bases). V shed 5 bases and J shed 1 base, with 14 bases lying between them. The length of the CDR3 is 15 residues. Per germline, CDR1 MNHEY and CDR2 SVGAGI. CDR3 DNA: TGTGCCAGCAGTACCTCGGGGGAGGAGAACACTGAAGCTTTCTTT. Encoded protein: CASSTSGEENTEAFF.

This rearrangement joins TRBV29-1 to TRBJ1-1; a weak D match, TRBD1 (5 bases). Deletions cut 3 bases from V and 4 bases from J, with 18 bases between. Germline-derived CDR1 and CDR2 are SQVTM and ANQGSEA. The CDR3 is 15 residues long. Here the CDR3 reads CSVDGGGRRATEAFF. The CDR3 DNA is TGCAGCGTTGACGGCGGGGGTCGACGGGCCACTGAAGCTTTCTTT. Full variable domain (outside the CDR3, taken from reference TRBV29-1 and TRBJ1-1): SAVISQKPSRDICQRGTSLTIQCQVDSQVTMMFWYRQQPGQSLTLIATANQGSEATYESGFVIDKFPISRPNLTFSTLTVSNMSPEDSSIYLCSVDGGGRRATEAFFGQGTRLTVV.